The next 7 T cell receptor beta chains were all read from a single sample in a study of beta chain features in type 1 diabetes. General study results and limits: Patients with Type 1 diabetes showed moderately but significantly shorter TCRB CDR3s in all four CD4+ subsets.

Reverse transcription of all isolated RNA meant that expressed TCRB transcripts were sequenced. Using immunoSEQ multiplex PCR, the repertoire was profiled, and TCRdb retains in-frame clones only, with some absent. Of hundreds of thousands of clones listed, 13% are singletons. No cognate antigen is known for these TCRs. The specimen was naive CD4+ T cells from blood. Receptor source: a man aged 18 to 35 with type 1 diabetes.

This clone turned up a few times. J is TRBJ2-7 and V is TRBV7-9, with D perhaps matching TRBD1 (5 bases). The CDR3 consists of 14 residues. The germline V gene has CDR1 SEHNR and CDR2 FQNEAQ (reference sequence). Trimming took off 5 bases at V and 2 bases at J, with 13 bases between the two ends. The CDR3 is CASSLSTATYEQYF. The CDR3 coding sequence is TGTGCCAGCAGCCTCTCGACAGCCACCTACGAGCAGTACTTC. The variable domain in full, with the rest retrieved from reference TRBV7-9 and TRBJ2-7, is DTGVSQNPRHKITKRGQNVTFRCDPISEHNRLYWYRQTLGQGPEFLTYFQNEAQLEKSRLLSDRFSAERPKGSFSTLEIQRTEQGDSAMYLCASSLSTATYEQYFGPGTRLTVT.

This chain joins TRBV27 and TRBJ1-4; the match to TRBD1 covers 9 bases. Germline CDR1 is MNHEY and CDR2 is SMNVEV (reference sequence). Losses at the gene ends were 5 bases for V and 13 bases for J; bases not matched to a gene: 8. CDR3 length: 13 residues. In nucleotides, the CDR3 is TGTGCCAGCAGTCCCCGGGACAGGGAAGGACTGTTTTTT. This sequence encodes CASSPRDREGLFF.

This clone was counted a few times. The rearrangement joins TRBV21-1 to TRBJ2-2; the DNA was not compared with TRBD1, the D call given in the table. TRBV21-1 is annotated as a pseudogene. The CDR3 totals 16 residues. CDR3 loop: CASSRDRGYDTGELFF. DNA for the CDR3: TGTGCCAGCAGCAGGGACAGGGGGTATGACACCGGGGAGCTGTTTTTT.

This clone has just a few counts. The rearrangement uses TRBV25-1 and TRBJ1-5; D is unresolved. The CDR3 consists of 15 residues. Germline lookup yields CDR1 MGHDK and CDR2 SYGVNS. Trimming removed 2 bases at V and 7 bases at J, with 15 bases between. The CDR3 nucleotides are TGTGCCAGCAGTGAAGGTGCTTCTGGCGGACAGCCCCAGCATTTT. The encoded protein is CASSEGASGGQPQHF.

This clone was detected only a few times. The chain has TRBV25-1 and TRBJ2-1; D perhaps matches TRBD2 (5 bases). The CDR3 contains 17 residues. The V end lost 5 bases, the J end lost 1 base, and 18 bases lay between the germline ends. Looked up from germline, CDR1 is MGHDK and CDR2 is SYGVNS. The CDR3, as DNA: TGTGCCAGCAGTCTCACTCTCGGAGAGGGTTCCTACAATGAGCAGTTCTTC. This translates into CASSLTLGEGSYNEQFF.

The chain joins TRBV5-1 to TRBJ1-2; D unclear. In germline, CDR1 is SGHRS, CDR2 YFSETQ. V was trimmed by 2 bases and J by 6 bases, leaving 14 bases between them. The CDR3 covers 14 residues. As DNA, the CDR3 is TGCGCCAGCAGCTTTGGAGGCAGTGGAGATGGCTACACCTTC. Encoded protein: CASSFGGSGDGYTF.

The sample holds a few counts of this clone. The V call is TRBV5-6, the J call TRBJ1-6; 7 nucleotides line up with TRBD1. This CDR3 contains 15 residues. Germline CDR1 reads SGHDT; CDR2 reads YYEEEE. The ends lost 3 bases at V and 10 bases at J; junction bases unmatched: 10. The CDR3 DNA follows: TGTGCCAGCAGCTCCGGACAGGCCATGAGGTCACCCCTCCACTTT. Amino acids: CASSSGQAMRSPLHF.